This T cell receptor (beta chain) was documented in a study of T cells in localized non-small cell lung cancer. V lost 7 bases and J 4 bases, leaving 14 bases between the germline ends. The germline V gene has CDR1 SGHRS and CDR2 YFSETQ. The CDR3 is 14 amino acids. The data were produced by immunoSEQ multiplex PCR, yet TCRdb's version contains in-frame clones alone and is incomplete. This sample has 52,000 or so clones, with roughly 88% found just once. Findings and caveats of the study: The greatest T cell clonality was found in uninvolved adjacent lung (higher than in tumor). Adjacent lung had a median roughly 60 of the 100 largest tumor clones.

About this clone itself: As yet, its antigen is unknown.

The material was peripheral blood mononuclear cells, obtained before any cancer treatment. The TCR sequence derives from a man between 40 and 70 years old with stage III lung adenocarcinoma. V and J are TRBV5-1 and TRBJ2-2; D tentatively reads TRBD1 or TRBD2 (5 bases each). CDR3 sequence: CASWDGIATGELFF. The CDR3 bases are TGCGCCAGCTGGGACGGGATTGCCACCGGGGAGCTGTTTTTT.